This passage covers 8 T cell receptor beta chains from one sample sequenced in a study of neoadjuvant anti-PD-1 for oral cavity cancer. Libraries were prepared by immunoSEQ multiplex PCR; TCRdb keeps only in-frame clonotypes and omits some of them. The sample has some 6,000 clones, almost 60% seen once; the top ten hold more than 8%. The specimen comprised tumor tissue, sampled before nivolumab (anti-PD-1) treatment. The receptors here all came from a person aged 35 to 85 with oral cavity squamous cell carcinoma.

V gene TRBV11-2 combines with J gene TRBJ2-1; 7 bases are a match to TRBD2. With 0 bases clipped from V and 1 base from J, the junction kept 3 bases outside the gene matches. The CDR3 spans 16 residues. The germline V gene has CDR1 SGHAT and CDR2 FQNNGV. The CDR3 loop is CASSLEGSGSYNEQFF. CDR3 nucleotides: TGTGCCAGCAGCTTAGAAGGTAGCGGGTCCTACAATGAGCAGTTCTTC.

This chain joins TRBV29-1 and TRBJ1-1; D might be TRBD1 (5 bases). This CDR3 is built from 15 residues. V lost 2 bases to trimming and J lost 5 bases, with 18 bases between them. Germline loops: CDR1 SQVTM, CDR2 ANQGSEA. The CDR3 sequence: CSVEPPRGGVTEAFF. CDR3 in DNA: TGCAGCGTTGAACCCCCTCGCGGAGGGGTGACTGAAGCTTTCTTT.

This rearrangement joins TRBV4-2 to TRBJ2-2, with D tentatively TRBD1 or TRBD2 (5 bases each). This CDR3 has 16 amino acids. CDR1 and CDR2 from the germline V gene are LGHNA and YNFKEQ. V was pared by 0 bases and J by 3 bases, with 11 bases between. The CDR3 loop is CASSQEGERHTGELFF. The CDR3 nucleotides are TGTGCCAGCAGCCAAGAGGGGGAAAGGCACACCGGGGAGCTGTTTTTT.

This clone was detected a few times. V usage is TRBV27 and J usage is TRBJ2-6; D remains unclear. The germline V gene has CDR1 MNHEY and CDR2 SMNVEV (reference sequence). The CDR3 is made up of 16 amino acids. The germline V and J ends were trimmed by 2 bases and 0 bases, with 8 bases remaining between them. The DNA of the CDR3 is TGTGCCAGCAGTTTAGGCACACTCTCTGGGGCCAACGTCCTGACTTTC. As protein: CASSLGTLSGANVLTF.

The genes are TRBV18 and TRBJ1-2; D not certain. Trimming stripped 3 bases from V and 3 bases from J, with 2 bases between. Germline V CDR1 and CDR2: KGHSH, LQKENI. CDR3 length equals 11 residues. CDR3 DNA: TGTGCCAGCTCACCTGACTATGGCTACACCTTC. Protein: CASSPDYGYTF.

This clone was detected a few times. V is TRBV28 and J is TRBJ2-5; weak D call: TRBD1 (5 bases). V dropped 6 bases and J dropped 7 bases, with 18 bases sitting between them. In germline, CDR1 is MDHEN, CDR2 SYDVKM. The CDR3 spans 14 residues. The DNA of the CDR3 is TGTGCCAGCAGCTTGTCAGGGAATTGGCGGACCCAGTACTTC. This encodes CASSLSGNWRTQYF.

This clone was detected only a few times. CDR3 loop: CASSLWASGGSRETQYF. In DNA form, the CDR3 reads TGTGCCAGCAGCTTATGGGCTAGCGGGGGGAGTCGGGAGACCCAGTACTTC. V and J are TRBV7-6 and TRBJ2-5, with 11 bases fitting TRBD2. The CDR3 totals 17 residues. The V segment lost 2 bases and the J segment 5 bases; nucleotides outside the gene matches: 10. Germline V lookup: CDR1 SGHVS, CDR2 FNYEAQ. The whole variable domain, filled in from reference TRBV7-6 and TRBJ2-5, reads GAGVSQSPRYKVTKRGQDVALRCDPISGHVSLYWYRQALGQGPEFLTYFNYEAQQDKSGLPNDRFSAERPEGSISTLTIQRTEQRDSAMYRCASSLWASGGSRETQYFGPGTRLLVL.

The rearrangement joins TRBV29-1 to TRBJ1-1; 7 bases match TRBD1. Germline CDR1 and CDR2: SQVTM and ANQGSEA. V gave up 7 bases and J gave up 1 base; unmatched junction bases: 12. This CDR3 spans 15 amino acids. The CDR3 sequence: CSAPRGGQRNTEAFF. The CDR3 DNA reads as TGCAGCGCCCCCAGGGGGGGACAGAGGAACACTGAAGCTTTCTTT.